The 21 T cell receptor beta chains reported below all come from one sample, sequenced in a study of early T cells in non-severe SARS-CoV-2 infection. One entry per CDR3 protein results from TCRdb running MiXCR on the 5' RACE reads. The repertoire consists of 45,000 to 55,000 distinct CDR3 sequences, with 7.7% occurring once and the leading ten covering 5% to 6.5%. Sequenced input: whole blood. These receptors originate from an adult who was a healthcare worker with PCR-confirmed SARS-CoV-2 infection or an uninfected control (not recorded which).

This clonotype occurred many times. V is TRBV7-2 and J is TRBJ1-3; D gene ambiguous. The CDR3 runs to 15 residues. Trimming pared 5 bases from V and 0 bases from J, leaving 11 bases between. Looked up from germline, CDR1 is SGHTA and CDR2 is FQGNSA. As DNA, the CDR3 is TGTGCCAGCAGCAAGGCTCTACTCTCTGGAAACACCATATATTTT. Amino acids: CASSKALLSGNTIYF.

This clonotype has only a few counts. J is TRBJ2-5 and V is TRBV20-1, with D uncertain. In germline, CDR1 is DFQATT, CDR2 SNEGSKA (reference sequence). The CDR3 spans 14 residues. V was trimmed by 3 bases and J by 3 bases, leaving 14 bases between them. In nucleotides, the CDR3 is TGCAGTGCTAGCGCCATTGGCCGGAAAGAGACCCAGTACTTC. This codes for CSASAIGRKETQYF.

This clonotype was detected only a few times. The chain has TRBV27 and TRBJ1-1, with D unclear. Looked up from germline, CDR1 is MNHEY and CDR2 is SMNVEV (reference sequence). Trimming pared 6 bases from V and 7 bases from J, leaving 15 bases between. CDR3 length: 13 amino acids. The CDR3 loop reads CASSLRGANEAFF. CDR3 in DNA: TGTGCCAGCAGCTTACGGGGAGCTAATGAAGCTTTCTTT.

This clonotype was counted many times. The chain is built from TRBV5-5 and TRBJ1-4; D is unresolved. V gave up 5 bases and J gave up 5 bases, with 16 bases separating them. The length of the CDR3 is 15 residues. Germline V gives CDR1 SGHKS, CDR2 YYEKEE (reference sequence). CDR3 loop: CASSTPRGGNEKLFF. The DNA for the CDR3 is TGTGCCAGCAGTACACCCCGAGGCGGGAATGAAAAACTGTTTTTT.

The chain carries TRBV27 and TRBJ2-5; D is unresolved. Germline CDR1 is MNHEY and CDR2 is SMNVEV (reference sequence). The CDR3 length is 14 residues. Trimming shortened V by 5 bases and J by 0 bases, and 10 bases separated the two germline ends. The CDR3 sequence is CASSPRRYQETQYF. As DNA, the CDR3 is TGTGCCAGCAGTCCCAGACGCTACCAAGAGACCCAGTACTTC.

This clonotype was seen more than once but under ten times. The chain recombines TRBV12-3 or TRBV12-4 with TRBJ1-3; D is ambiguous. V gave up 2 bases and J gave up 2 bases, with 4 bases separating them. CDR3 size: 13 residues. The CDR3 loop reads CASSLFAGNTIYF. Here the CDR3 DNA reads TGTGCCAGCAGTTTATTTGCTGGAAACACCATATATTTT.

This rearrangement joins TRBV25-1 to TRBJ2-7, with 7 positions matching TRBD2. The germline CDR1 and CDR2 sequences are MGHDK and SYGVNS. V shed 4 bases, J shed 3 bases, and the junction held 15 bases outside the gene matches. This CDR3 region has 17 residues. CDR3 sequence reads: CASSGSGGGGRIYEQYF. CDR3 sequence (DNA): TGTGCCAGCAGTGGGTCAGGTGGGGGGGGTCGTATCTACGAGCAGTACTTC.

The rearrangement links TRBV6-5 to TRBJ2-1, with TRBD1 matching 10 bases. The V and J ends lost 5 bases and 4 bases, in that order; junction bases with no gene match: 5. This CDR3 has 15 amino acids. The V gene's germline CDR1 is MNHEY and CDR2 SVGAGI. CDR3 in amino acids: CASSTTGQGYNEQFF. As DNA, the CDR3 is TGTGCCAGCAGTACAACGGGACAGGGGTACAATGAGCAGTTCTTC.

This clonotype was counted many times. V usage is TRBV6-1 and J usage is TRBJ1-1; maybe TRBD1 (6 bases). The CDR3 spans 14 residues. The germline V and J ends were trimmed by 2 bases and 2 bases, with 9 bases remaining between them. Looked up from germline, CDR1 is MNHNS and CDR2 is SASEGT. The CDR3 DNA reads TGTGCCAGCAGTGAATGGGGGGGCAACACTGAAGCTTTCTTT. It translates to CASSEWGGNTEAFF.

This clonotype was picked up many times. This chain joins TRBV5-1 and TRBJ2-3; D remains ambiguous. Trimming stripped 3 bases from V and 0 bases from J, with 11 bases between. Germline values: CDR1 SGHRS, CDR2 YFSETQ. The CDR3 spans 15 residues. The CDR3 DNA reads TGCGCCAGCAGCTCAGGACGGTCTAGCACAGATACGCAGTATTTT. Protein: CASSSGRSSTDTQYF. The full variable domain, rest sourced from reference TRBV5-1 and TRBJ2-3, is KAGVTQTPRYLIKTRGQQVTLSCSPISGHRSVSWYQQTPGQGLQFLFEYFSETQRNKGNFPGRFSGRQFSNSRSEMNVSTLELGDSALYLCASSSGRSSTDTQYFGPGTRLTVL.

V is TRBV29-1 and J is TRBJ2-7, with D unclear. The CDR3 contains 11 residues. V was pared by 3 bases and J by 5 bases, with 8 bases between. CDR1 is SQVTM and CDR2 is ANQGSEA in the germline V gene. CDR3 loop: CSVEGSNEQYF. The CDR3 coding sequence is TGCAGCGTTGAGGGATCAAACGAGCAGTACTTC.

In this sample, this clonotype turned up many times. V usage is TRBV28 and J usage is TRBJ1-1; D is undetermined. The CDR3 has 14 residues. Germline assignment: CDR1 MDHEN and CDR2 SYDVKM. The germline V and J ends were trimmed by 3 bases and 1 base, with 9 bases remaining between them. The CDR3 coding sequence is TGTGCCAGCAGTTTCGGGTCCCAGAACACTGAAGCTTTCTTT. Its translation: CASSFGSQNTEAFF.

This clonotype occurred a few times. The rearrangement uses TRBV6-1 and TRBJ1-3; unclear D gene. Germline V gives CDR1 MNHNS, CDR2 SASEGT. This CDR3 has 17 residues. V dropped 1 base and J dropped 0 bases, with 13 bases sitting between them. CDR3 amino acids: CASSEVKQRISGNTIYF. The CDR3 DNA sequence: TGTGCCAGCAGTGAAGTTAAGCAGCGAATCTCTGGAAACACCATATATTTT.

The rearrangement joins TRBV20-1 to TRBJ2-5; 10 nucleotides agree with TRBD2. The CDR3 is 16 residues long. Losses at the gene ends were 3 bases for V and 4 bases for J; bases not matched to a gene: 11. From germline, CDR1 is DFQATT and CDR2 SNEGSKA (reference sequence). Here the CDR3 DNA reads TGCAGTGCTAGCTCCATTAGCGGGGGGAGTGGAGAGACCCAGTACTTC. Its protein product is CSASSISGGSGETQYF.

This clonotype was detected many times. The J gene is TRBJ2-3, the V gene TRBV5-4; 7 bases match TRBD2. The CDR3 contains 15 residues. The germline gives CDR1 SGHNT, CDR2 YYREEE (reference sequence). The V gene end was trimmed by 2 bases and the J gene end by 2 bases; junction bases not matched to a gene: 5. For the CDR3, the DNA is TGTGCCAGCAGCTTTCCCGGGACTAACACAGATACGCAGTATTTT. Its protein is CASSFPGTNTDTQYF.

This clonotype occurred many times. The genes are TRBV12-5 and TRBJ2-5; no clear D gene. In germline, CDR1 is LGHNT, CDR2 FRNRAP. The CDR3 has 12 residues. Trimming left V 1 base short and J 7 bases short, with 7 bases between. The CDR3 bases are TGTGCTAGTGGTTTGGACTTACGGACCCAGTACTTC. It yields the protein CASGLDLRTQYF.

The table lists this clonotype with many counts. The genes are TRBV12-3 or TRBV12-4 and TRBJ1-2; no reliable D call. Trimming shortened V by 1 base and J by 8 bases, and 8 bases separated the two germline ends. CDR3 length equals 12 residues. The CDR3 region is CASSLGLPGYTF. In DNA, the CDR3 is TGTGCCAGCAGTTTAGGGCTTCCGGGCTACACCTTC.

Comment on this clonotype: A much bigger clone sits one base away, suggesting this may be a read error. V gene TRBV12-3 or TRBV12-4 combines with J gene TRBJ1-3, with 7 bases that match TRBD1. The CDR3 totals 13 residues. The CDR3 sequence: CANSLDRTDTIYF. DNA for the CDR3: TGTGCCAACAGTTTGGACAGGACGGACACCATATATTTT.

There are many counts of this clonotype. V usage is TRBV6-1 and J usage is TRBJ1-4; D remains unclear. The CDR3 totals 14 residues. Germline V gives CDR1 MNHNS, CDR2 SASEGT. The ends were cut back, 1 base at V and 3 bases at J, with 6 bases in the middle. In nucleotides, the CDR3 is TGTGCCAGCAGTGAAGGATATTCTAATGAAAAACTGTTTTTT. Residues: CASSEGYSNEKLFF.

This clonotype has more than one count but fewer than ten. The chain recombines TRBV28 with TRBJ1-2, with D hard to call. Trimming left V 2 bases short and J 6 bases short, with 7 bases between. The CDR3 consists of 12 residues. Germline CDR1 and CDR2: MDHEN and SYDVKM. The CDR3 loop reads CASSLMGDGYTF. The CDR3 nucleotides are TGTGCCAGCAGTTTAATGGGCGATGGCTACACCTTC.

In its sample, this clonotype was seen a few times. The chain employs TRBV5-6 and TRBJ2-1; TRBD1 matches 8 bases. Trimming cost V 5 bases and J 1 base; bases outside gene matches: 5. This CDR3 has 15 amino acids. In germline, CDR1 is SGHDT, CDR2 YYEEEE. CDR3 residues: CASRFRGPSYNEQFF. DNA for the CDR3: TGTGCCAGCAGGTTCAGGGGGCCATCCTACAATGAGCAGTTCTTC.